The next 20 T cell receptor beta chains were all read from a single sample in a study of blood T cell repertoires in COVID-19. TCRdb's table, derived via immunoSEQ multiplex PCR, lists solely in-frame clones and lacks some. The sample has around 200,000 clones; roughly 90% are singletons. Sequencing was done on a sample of PBMCs or T cells enriched from blood (not recorded which). These receptors originate from a woman in her twenties or thirties who had been exposed to COVID-19.

This rearrangement joins TRBV7-9 to TRBJ1-6; the D gene is possibly TRBD1 (5 bases). The CDR3 runs 14 residues. V was clipped by 7 bases and J by 4 bases, with 11 bases between them. Germline V CDR1 and CDR2: SEHNR, FQNEAQ (reference sequence). The CDR3 DNA reads as TGTGCCAGCAATTTTGACAGTTATAATTCACCCCTCCACTTT. It translates to CASNFDSYNSPLHF.

Points on this clone: The same CDR3 arises from other DNA sequences in this sample as well. This sequence joins TRBV2 and TRBJ1-5; TRBD1 agrees at 8 bases. V lost 6 bases and J lost 3; bases outside the gene matches: 4. Germline V gives CDR1 SNHLY, CDR2 FYNNEI. The CDR3 loop spans 14 amino acids. In DNA form, the CDR3 reads TGTGCCAGCAGCCGCCAGGGGGCCAATCAGCCCCAGCATTTT. Amino acid sequence: CASSRQGANQPQHF.

This chain uses TRBV9 with TRBJ2-7, with 9 bases that match TRBD1. The V gene end was trimmed by 4 bases and the J gene end by 1 base; junction bases not matched to a gene: 6. Per the germline V gene, CDR1 is SGDLS and CDR2 is YYNGEE. The CDR3 is 15 residues long. CDR3 region: CASSPTGTGSYEQYF. The DNA of the CDR3 is TGTGCCAGCAGCCCGACCGGGACAGGGTCCTACGAGCAGTACTTC.

The chain employs TRBV9 and TRBJ1-4, with D perhaps TRBD1 (6 bases). Trimming removed 0 bases at V and 0 bases at J, with 15 bases between. Germline CDR1 and CDR2: SGDLS and YYNGEE. The CDR3 totals 18 residues. CDR3 DNA: TGTGCCAGCAGCGTAGGAGGACAGATGCTTTCAACTAATGAAAAACTGTTTTTT. Encoded protein: CASSVGGQMLSTNEKLFF.

The J gene is TRBJ2-1, the V gene TRBV2, with 9 bases identical to TRBD1. Germline lookup yields CDR1 SNHLY and CDR2 FYNNEI. V lost 6 bases to trimming and J lost 0 bases; unmatched junction nucleotides: 3. This CDR3 is built from 15 residues. The CDR3 nucleotides read TGTGCCAGCAGGGGGACAGGGAGCTCCTACAATGAGCAGTTCTTC. Encoded protein: CASRGTGSSYNEQFF.

This rearrangement joins TRBV6-5 to TRBJ2-7, with 11 bases fitting TRBD2. The CDR3 loop spans 16 amino acids. Per the germline V gene, CDR1 is MNHEY and CDR2 is SVGAGI. The V and J ends lost 2 bases and 7 bases, in that order; junction bases with no gene match: 10. The CDR3 nucleotides are TGTGCCAGCAGTTACCTGACTAGCGGGGACCGTTGGGAGCAGTACTTC. Translation gives CASSYLTSGDRWEQYF.

The chain is built from TRBV19 and TRBJ2-3, with 8 bases identical to TRBD2. CDR1 is LNHDA, CDR2 SQIVND, per germline (reference sequence). The junction had 7 bases not matched to a gene; V was cut back by 5 bases and J by 0 bases. CDR3 length: 16 amino acids. DNA for the CDR3: TGTGCCAGTAGTCCGCGGGGGGTTGGAAGCACAGATACGCAGTATTTT. It codes for CASSPRGVGSTDTQYF.

For this clone: Germline and junction disagree at one end, which may indicate a read error. The rearrangement joins TRBV6-1 to TRBJ1-2; 7 positions match TRBD1. CDR3 length: 14 amino acids. CDR1 MNHNS and CDR2 SASEGT come from the germline V gene. The CDR3 protein is CASSEGQAAYGYTF. The CDR3 DNA reads TGTGCCAGCAGCGAAGGACAGGCGGCCTATGGCTACACCTTC.

The table lists this clone with a few counts. The chain recombines TRBV6-5 with TRBJ2-7; 9 bases align to TRBD1. Trimming at V came to 6 bases and at J to 3 bases, leaving 6 bases not matched to a gene. The CDR3 totals 14 residues. The germline V gene encodes CDR1 MNHEY and CDR2 SVGAGI. The DNA for the CDR3 is TGTGCCAGCAGACCACAGGGGGCCGGCTACGAGCAGTACTTC. Amino acid sequence: CASRPQGAGYEQYF.

The chain couples TRBV10-3 to TRBJ2-7, with D possibly matching TRBD2 (5 bases). Per the germline V gene, CDR1 is ENHRY and CDR2 is SYGVKD. The CDR3 contains 14 residues. V was trimmed by 3 bases and J by 5 bases, leaving 14 bases between them. CDR3 in DNA: TGTGCCATCAGTGACCTCCCCTCTAGCAACGAGCAGTACTTC. Translating it yields CAISDLPSSNEQYF.

This chain joins TRBV4-1 and TRBJ1-6; tentative D call: TRBD1 (5 bases). Germline-derived CDR1 and CDR2 are MGHRA and YSYEKL. CDR3 length equals 17 residues. Trimming removed 0 bases from V and 6 bases from J, with 15 bases in between. The CDR3 spells CASSQEEGGVFNSPLHF. In DNA, the CDR3 is TGCGCCAGCAGCCAAGAAGAGGGAGGGGTTTTTAATTCACCCCTCCACTTT.

The V call is TRBV5-1, the J call TRBJ2-3, with 8 positions matching TRBD2. There are 15 residues in the CDR3. Germline CDR1 reads SGHRS; CDR2 reads YFSETQ. V lost 7 bases, J lost 2 bases, and 9 bases stayed unmatched. CDR3 coding DNA: TGCGCCAGCCTTCCTGGCGGGGGGATCACAGATACGCAGTATTTT. Amino acid sequence: CASLPGGGITDTQYF. The variable domain in full, completed from reference TRBV5-1 and TRBJ2-3, reads KAGVTQTPRYLIKTRGQQVTLSCSPISGHRSVSWYQQTPGQGLQFLFEYFSETQRNKGNFPGRFSGRQFSNSRSEMNVSTLELGDSALYLCASLPGGGITDTQYFGPGTRLTVL.

V and J are TRBV6-5 and TRBJ2-7; perhaps TRBD1 as D (5 bases). Trimming cost V 2 bases and J 5 bases, with 10 bases left between them. Germline CDR1 and CDR2: MNHEY and SVGAGI. This CDR3 has 13 amino acids. CDR3 coding DNA: TGTGCCAGCAGTTACAGTAGGACAAACGAGCAGTACTTC. Translating gives CASSYSRTNEQYF.

The CDR3 spells CASSLRRGSSYEQYF. The CDR3, as DNA: TGTGCCAGCTCCCTACGGCGGGGGAGCTCCTACGAGCAGTACTTC. The chain joins TRBV18 to TRBJ2-7; 7 bases are shared with TRBD2. The CDR3 has 15 amino acids. Germline V gene data show CDR1 as KGHSH and CDR2 as LQKENI. V lost 6 bases and J lost 0; bases outside the gene matches: 8.

The chain employs TRBV30 and TRBJ1-1, with D unresolved. The length of the CDR3 is 15 residues. Between the trimmed V and J ends, which lost 2 bases and 2 bases, there was a span of 15 bases. From germline, CDR1 is GTSNPN and CDR2 SVGIG (reference sequence). The CDR3 here is CAWSSYRDPNTEAFF. As DNA, the CDR3 is TGTGCCTGGAGTTCCTACAGAGACCCTAACACTGAAGCTTTCTTT.

The J gene is TRBJ1-1, the V gene TRBV5-4; D gene unclear. The CDR3 totals 17 residues. The V and J ends lost 2 bases and 3 bases respectively, with 20 bases between them. CDR1 and CDR2 from the germline V gene are SGHNT and YYREEE (reference sequence). The CDR3 sequence: CASSLESLGNQDTEAFF. The CDR3 DNA reads TGTGCCAGCAGCTTAGAGTCTTTAGGTAATCAGGACACTGAAGCTTTCTTT.

The rearrangement uses TRBV29-1 and TRBJ2-7; TRBD1 agrees at 9 bases. J gave up 2 bases and V 7 bases, and 3 bases lay outside the gene matches. The CDR3 has 12 residues. Germline V CDR1 and CDR2: SQVTM, ANQGSEA. CDR3 coding DNA: TGCAGCGCTCGGGACAGGGCCTACGAGCAGTACTTC. Amino acid sequence: CSARDRAYEQYF.

The rearrangement uses TRBV28 and TRBJ2-2; TRBD2 might be the D (5 bases). Germline V gives CDR1 MDHEN, CDR2 SYDVKM. This CDR3 contains 15 residues. V was trimmed by 6 bases and J by 7 bases, leaving 18 bases between them. CDR3 region: CASSRAEGFGGELFF. The DNA for the CDR3 is TGTGCCAGCAGCCGGGCAGAGGGTTTTGGCGGGGAGCTGTTTTTT.

The CDR3 nucleotides are TGTGCCAGCAGTTTAGAGGGAGGGACTGAAGCTTTCTTT. The encoded protein is CASSLEGGTEAFF. The chain combines TRBV27 with TRBJ1-1; D not resolved. V lost 2 bases, J lost 5 bases, and 9 bases lay in between. The germline V gene has CDR1 MNHEY and CDR2 SMNVEV (reference sequence). The CDR3 loop spans 13 amino acids.

The chain links TRBV11-2 to TRBJ1-1; weak D call: TRBD1 (6 bases). There are 15 residues in the CDR3. Trimming took 5 bases from V and 1 from J, leaving 14 bases between them. Germline V lookup: CDR1 SGHAT, CDR2 FQNNGV. CDR3 DNA sequence: TGTGCCAGCAGCCCAGACTGGACAGCGAACACTGAAGCTTTCTTT. This gives the protein CASSPDWTANTEAFF.